These 7 T cell receptor beta chains were all obtained from the same sample, sequenced in a study of cytomegalovirus exposure and HLA in healthy donors. PCR amplification relied on 60 Vbeta primers (plus 13 Jbeta primers). Only in-frame clones appear in the TCRdb table, and some are missing; sequencing was by immunoSEQ multiplex PCR. The sample contains about 300,000 clones, 80% to 90% of which appear only once. Sequencing used PBMCs. Every receptor here comes from a man aged 35-49 years in good health and CMV-seropositive.

This chain joins TRBV5-1 and TRBJ2-7; TRBD1 matches 7 bases. The junction had 8 bases not matched to a gene; V was cut back by 4 bases and J by 1 base. CDR1 is SGHRS and CDR2 is YFSETQ in the germline V gene. The CDR3 has 15 residues. CDR3 residues: CASSRLETGSYEQYF. CDR3 sequence (DNA): TGCGCCAGCAGCCGCCTTGAGACAGGGTCCTACGAGCAGTACTTC.

The chain couples TRBV28 to TRBJ2-5; D gene uncertain. Trimming pared 2 bases from V and 5 bases from J, leaving 9 bases between. The germline CDR1 and CDR2 sequences are MDHEN and SYDVKM. This CDR3 has 13 residues. CDR3 DNA: TGTGCCAGCAGTTTAATTCGGTCGGAGACCCAGTACTTC. It yields the protein CASSLIRSETQYF. Using reference TRBV28 and TRBJ2-5 for the parts outside the CDR3, the full variable domain is DVKVTQSSRYLVKRTGEKVFLECVQDMDHENMFWYRQDPGLGLRLIYFSYDVKMKEKGDIPEGYSVSREKKERFSLILESASTNQTSMYLCASSLIRSETQYFGPGTRLLVL.

The chain's CDR3 is CASSPGGGPFGTQYF. In DNA form, the CDR3 reads TGTGCCAGCAGCCCTGGGGGCGGCCCTTTCGGGACGCAGTATTTT. The chain carries TRBV7-2 and TRBJ2-3; maybe TRBD1 (6 bases). V lost 5 bases and J lost 9, with 21 bases in between. The CDR3 sequence is 15 residues long. CDR1 SGHTA and CDR2 FQGNSA come from the germline V gene.

This sequence joins TRBV19 and TRBJ2-3; 10 positions match TRBD2. The CDR3 has 16 residues. Germline V lookup: CDR1 LNHDA, CDR2 SQIVND (reference sequence). The junction had 6 bases not matched to a gene; V was cut back by 2 bases and J by 4 bases. CDR3 in DNA: TGTGCCAGTAGTATATGGGCTAGCGGGAGCCCAGATACGCAGTATTTT. Its translation is CASSIWASGSPDTQYF.

This clone showed up just a few times. Other DNA sequences within the sample encode an identical CDR3. Here the CDR3 DNA reads TGTGCCAGCAGTTACGGCAGGGGTGGGCACAATGAGCAGTTCTTC. This codes for CASSYGRGGHNEQFF. The chain recombines TRBV6-5 with TRBJ2-1, with D maybe TRBD1 (6 bases). Trimming pared 2 bases from V and 5 bases from J, leaving 13 bases between. The germline gives CDR1 MNHEY, CDR2 SVGAGI. The CDR3 consists of 15 residues.

This clone was observed a handful of times. The rearrangement joins TRBV6-5 to TRBJ1-1; D not resolved. This CDR3 is 12 amino acids long. V was trimmed by 2 bases and J by 7 bases, leaving 8 bases between them. Germline-derived CDR1 and CDR2 are MNHEY and SVGAGI. In DNA, the CDR3 is TGTGCCAGCAGTTACGGGGAGAGTGAAGCTTTCTTT. Translation gives CASSYGESEAFF.

The genes are TRBV30 and TRBJ2-4; no reliable D call. V gave up 5 bases and J gave up 0 bases, with 14 bases separating them. CDR1 is GTSNPN and CDR2 is SVGIG in the germline V gene (reference sequence). CDR3 length: 15 amino acids. CDR3 in amino acids: CAWAPVTVAKNIQYF. DNA of the CDR3: TGTGCCTGGGCGCCCGTAACAGTAGCCAAAAACATTCAGTACTTC.